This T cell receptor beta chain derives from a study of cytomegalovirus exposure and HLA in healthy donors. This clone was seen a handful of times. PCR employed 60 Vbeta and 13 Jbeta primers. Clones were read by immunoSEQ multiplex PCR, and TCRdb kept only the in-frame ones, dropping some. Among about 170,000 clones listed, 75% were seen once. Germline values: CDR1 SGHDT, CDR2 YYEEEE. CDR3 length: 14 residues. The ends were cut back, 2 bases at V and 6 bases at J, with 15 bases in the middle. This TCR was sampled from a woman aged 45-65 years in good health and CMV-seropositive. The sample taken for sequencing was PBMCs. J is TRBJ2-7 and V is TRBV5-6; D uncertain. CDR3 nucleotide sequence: TGTGCCAGCAGCTTTGGGCCCCTATTTGGCGAGCAGTACTTC. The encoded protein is CASSFGPLFGEQYF.